Sequencing of this T cell receptor beta chain was carried out in a study of T cells expressing NK-cell markers. Study details: TCR beta repertoires came from sorted CD3+CD56+NKG2C+, CD3+CD56+NKG2C- and CD3+CD56-NKG2C+ T cells. Overall study results and limits: In roughly six donors, dominant NKG2C+ clonotypes were roughly 1.0-7.0% of CD8+ T cells. Several donors showed these clonotypes also leading the CD3+CD56-NKG2C+ fraction.

The CDR3 covers 17 residues. Germline V gene sequence: CDR1 SGHDN, CDR2 FVKESK. Remarks on this clonotype: As yet, its antigen is unknown.

TCRdb re-called the 5' RACE reads and catalogs CDR3 proteins one per entry, DNA excluded. Here the sample table reports approximately 460,000 distinct CDR3 sequences. The sample consisted of blood T cells: a sorted CD56 or NKG2C T cell subset, CD4+ or CD8+ T cells, or bulk PBMC T cells (not recorded which). This receptor was taken from a woman aged 18 to 75 in good health. This chain connects TRBV14 to TRBJ2-4; the D gene TCRdb calls, TRBD1, cannot be checked with no DNA. This CDR3 is CASSQATGGLVKNIQYF.